This passage covers 15 T cell receptor beta chains from one sample sequenced in a study of T cell repertoires in cytomegalovirus infection. TCRdb fed the reads into MiXCR, producing one record per CDR3 protein. The sample has roughly 760,000 distinct CDR3 sequences, approximately 34% seen once. Material: PBMCs. The receptor set was obtained from a human donor in good health (CMV status not recorded). Some clones in this sample may be carry-over from other donors' samples.

The chain recombines TRBV7-6 with TRBJ2-1, with D tentatively TRBD1 or TRBD2 (7 bases each). V was cut by 3 bases and J by 0 bases, with 24 bases left in between. CDR3 length: 20 amino acids. From germline, CDR1 is SGHVS and CDR2 FNYEAQ. This CDR3 is CASSFGKSPGGQLSYNEQFF. CDR3 DNA sequence: TGTGCCAGCAGCTTCGGGAAATCCCCGGGGGGACAGCTCTCCTACAATGAGCAGTTCTTC.

The CDR3 coding sequence is TGTGCCAGCAGTTTAATAGGGACTCCTGCTAACTATGGCTACACCTTC. This translates into CASSLIGTPANYGYTF. This sequence joins TRBV12-3 or TRBV12-4 and TRBJ1-2, with a possible D match to TRBD1 (5 bases). Trimming removed 2 bases from V and 0 bases from J, with 13 bases in between. CDR3 length equals 16 residues.

V gene TRBV28 combines with J gene TRBJ1-1, with 10 bases identical to TRBD1. J lost 0 bases, V lost 6 bases, and 7 bases had no gene match. CDR1 is MDHEN, CDR2 SYDVKM, per germline. The CDR3 consists of 16 residues. In DNA, the CDR3 is TGTGCCAGCAGACAGAGGACAGGGGGGGTGAACACTGAAGCTTTCTTT. Translated: CASRQRTGGVNTEAFF.

This clonotype was recorded at least ten times. This chain joins TRBV7-2 and TRBJ1-5; D ambiguous. V dropped 3 bases and J dropped 2 bases, with 5 bases sitting between them. The CDR3 contains 13 residues. Looked up from germline, CDR1 is SGHTA and CDR2 is FQGNSA. This CDR3 is CASSLPGNQPQHF. The CDR3, as DNA: TGTGCCAGCAGCTTGCCGGGCAATCAGCCCCAGCATTTT. Supplemented by reference TRBV7-2 and TRBJ1-5, the full variable domain reads GAGVSQSPSNKVTEKGKDVELRCDPISGHTALYWYRQSLGQGLEFLIYFQGNSAPDKSGLPSDRFSAERTGGSVSTLTIQRTQQEDSAVYLCASSLPGNQPQHFGDGTRLSIL.

This clonotype showed up many times. This rearrangement joins TRBV7-2 to TRBJ2-3; TRBD2 agrees at 15 bases. The trim removed 5 bases at V and 3 bases at J, leaving 12 bases unmatched. CDR3 length: 19 amino acids. The germline V gene has CDR1 SGHTA and CDR2 FQGNSA. Here the CDR3 reads CASSTWTSGGAELTDTQYF. The CDR3 DNA is TGTGCCAGCAGCACCTGGACTAGCGGGGGGGCCGAGTTGACAGATACGCAGTATTTT.

V gene TRBV12-3 or TRBV12-4 combines with J gene TRBJ1-5, with no clear D. The CDR3 consists of 14 residues. Trimming cost V 3 bases and J 3 bases, with 9 bases left between them. CDR3 amino acids: CASSFEHLNQPQHF. The CDR3 coding sequence is TGTGCCAGCAGTTTTGAGCACCTCAATCAGCCCCAGCATTTT.

The chain uses TRBV27 and TRBJ2-7; TRBD2 matches 8 bases. CDR1 is MNHEY and CDR2 is SMNVEV in the germline V gene (reference sequence). Losses at the gene ends were 6 bases for V and 5 bases for J; bases not matched to a gene: 12. The CDR3 has 15 residues. The CDR3 here is CASRPSGLVKHEQYF. CDR3 bases: TGTGCCAGCAGGCCCTCGGGACTAGTTAAACACGAGCAGTACTTC.

This chain uses TRBV19 with TRBJ1-2; TRBD1 matches at 10 bases. The CDR3 covers 12 residues. Trimming at V came to 7 bases and at J to 8 bases, leaving 4 bases not matched to a gene. Germline V gene lookup returns CDR1 LNHDA and CDR2 SQIVND (reference sequence). The CDR3, as DNA: TGTGCCAGTACGGACAGGGGGAAAGGCTACACCTTC. Encoded protein: CASTDRGKGYTF.

The chain carries TRBV24-1 and TRBJ2-7, with TRBD1 matching over 9 bases. CDR1 and CDR2 from the germline V gene are KGHDR and SFDVKD. V shed 4 bases, J shed 2 bases, and the junction held 8 bases outside the gene matches. CDR3 size: 16 residues. This CDR3 reads CATSDTGTGRPYEQYF. The CDR3 nucleotides read TGTGCCACCAGTGACACCGGGACAGGGCGACCCTACGAGCAGTACTTC.

This chain joins TRBV9 and TRBJ1-1; no clear D gene. This CDR3 has 14 residues. Germline loops: CDR1 SGDLS, CDR2 YYNGEE. V was trimmed by 0 bases and J by 1 base, leaving 7 bases between them. CDR3 region: CASSVDPRNTEAFF. The CDR3 DNA reads TGTGCCAGCAGCGTAGATCCGAGGAACACTGAAGCTTTCTTT.

Only a few counts were recorded for this clonotype. V is TRBV19 and J is TRBJ2-2, with D hard to call. This CDR3 comprises 14 residues. CDR1 and CDR2 (germline): LNHDA, SQIVND (reference sequence). V lost 5 bases, J lost 3 bases, and 10 bases lay in between. CDR3 coding DNA: TGTGCCAGTAGTTACGGGTATGACACCGGGGAGCTGTTTTTT. Translation gives CASSYGYDTGELFF.

With regard to this clonotype: This CDR3 fails to terminate in the conserved phenylalanine or tryptophan, so it likely reflects a read error. V is TRBV7-2 and J is TRBJ1-5; D gene ambiguous. Germline V gene sequence: CDR1 SGHTA, CDR2 FQGNSA. This CDR3 has 15 residues. Here the CDR3 DNA reads TGTGCCAGCAGCCCAGCCGTACATAGCAATCATCCCCAGCATTTG. Translated, it gives CASSPAVHSNHPQHL.

The chain recombines TRBV7-6 with TRBJ2-5; weak D call: TRBD1 (6 bases). Germline V gene sequence: CDR1 SGHVS, CDR2 FNYEAQ. V lost 1 base to trimming and J lost 1 base, with 10 bases between them. The CDR3 covers 15 residues. The CDR3 DNA reads as TGTGCCAGCAGCTTAGGAGGGGACACCCAAGAGACCCAGTACTTC. Translated: CASSLGGDTQETQYF.

There are many counts of this clonotype. The gene calls are TRBV7-2 and TRBJ1-1; 7 bases are a match to TRBD1. Germline V gives CDR1 SGHTA, CDR2 FQGNSA. This CDR3 is 15 amino acids long. V lost 5 bases to trimming and J lost 1 base; unmatched junction nucleotides: 7. The CDR3 nucleotides read TGTGCCAGCAGCATAGACAGGGCAAGGAACACTGAAGCTTTCTTT. Residues: CASSIDRARNTEAFF. The full variable domain, in which reference TRBV7-2 and TRBJ1-1 provide the parts outside the CDR3, is GAGVSQSPSNKVTEKGKDVELRCDPISGHTALYWYRQSLGQGLEFLIYFQGNSAPDKSGLPSDRFSAERTGGSVSTLTIQRTQQEDSAVYLCASSIDRARNTEAFFGQGTRLTVV.

The sample holds a few counts of this clonotype. CDR3 DNA sequence: TGTGCCAGCAGCGCGATAGAAAGGGAGACCCAGTACTTC. Its protein product is CASSAIERETQYF. This chain joins TRBV5-4 and TRBJ2-5; no clear D. Per the germline V gene, CDR1 is SGHNT and CDR2 is YYREEE (reference sequence). The CDR3 is 13 residues long. V shed 4 bases and J shed 5 bases, with 12 bases lying between them. Full variable domain (rest looked up from reference TRBV5-4 and TRBJ2-5): ETGVTQSPTHLIKTRGQQVTLRCSSQSGHNTVSWYQQALGQGPQFIFQYYREEENGRGNFPPRFSGLQFPNYSSELNVNALELDDSALYLCASSAIERETQYFGPGTRLLVL.